This T cell receptor (beta chain) was captured by sequencing in a study of vaccination and CD4 T cells after COVID-19. Study-level information: Cellular stimulation was performed using overlapping spike peptides derived from SARS-CoV-2, HCoV-NL63, HCoV-OC43 and HCoV-229E.

Treatment indicated: approximately 9-day PBMC culture with coronavirus spike peptide pools or control peptides (ViraFEST assay). An Oncomine TCR Beta short-read assay was used to sequence the DNA from cultured CD4+ T cells. Each CDR3 protein is one row after TCRdb ran MiXCR on the PCR reads. The sample yields roughly 12,000 distinct CDR3 sequences, roughly 61% seen once. The CDR3 is 11 residues long. The V end was cut by 2 bases, the J end by 4 bases, with 3 bases between. CDR1 is ENHRY and CDR2 is SYGVKD in the germline V gene. As regards this clonotype: The antigen remains undetermined.

This receptor was identified in a human donor who had recovered from COVID-19. This chain connects TRBV10-3 to TRBJ2-7; D is unclear. Sequencing used CD4+ T cells from blood, cultured in vitro, obtained before SARS-CoV-2 vaccination. In nucleotides, the CDR3 is TGTGCCATCAGTGAGGGGTACGAGCAGTACTTC. Its protein is CAISEGYEQYF.